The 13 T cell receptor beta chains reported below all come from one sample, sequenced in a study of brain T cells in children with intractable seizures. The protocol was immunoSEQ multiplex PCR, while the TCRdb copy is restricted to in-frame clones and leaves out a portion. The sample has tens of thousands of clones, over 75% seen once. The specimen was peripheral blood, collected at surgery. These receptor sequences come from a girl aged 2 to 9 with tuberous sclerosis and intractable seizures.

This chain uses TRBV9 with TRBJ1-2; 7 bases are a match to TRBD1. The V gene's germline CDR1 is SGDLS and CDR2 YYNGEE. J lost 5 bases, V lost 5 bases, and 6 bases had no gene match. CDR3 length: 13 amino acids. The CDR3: CASSPGTAYGYTF. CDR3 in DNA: TGTGCCAGCAGTCCGGGGACAGCTTATGGCTACACCTTC. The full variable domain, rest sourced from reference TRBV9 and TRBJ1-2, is DSGVTQTPKHLITATGQRVTLRCSPRSGDLSVYWYQQSLDQGLQFLIQYYNGEERAKGNILERFSAQQFPDLHSELNLSSLELGDSALYFCASSPGTAYGYTFGSGTRLTVV.

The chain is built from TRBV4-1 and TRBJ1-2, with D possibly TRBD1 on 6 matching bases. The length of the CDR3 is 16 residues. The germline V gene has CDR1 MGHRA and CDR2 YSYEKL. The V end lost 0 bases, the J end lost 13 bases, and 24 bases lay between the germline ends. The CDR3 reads CASSQDTRDRSWTGTF. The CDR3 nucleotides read TGCGCCAGCAGCCAAGATACGCGTGACAGGAGCTGGACGGGCACCTTC.

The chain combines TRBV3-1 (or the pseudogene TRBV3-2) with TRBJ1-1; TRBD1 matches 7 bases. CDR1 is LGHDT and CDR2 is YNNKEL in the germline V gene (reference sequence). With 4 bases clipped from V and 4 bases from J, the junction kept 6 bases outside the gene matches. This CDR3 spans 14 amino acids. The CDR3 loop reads CASSPRTGVTEAFF. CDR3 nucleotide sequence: TGTGCCAGCAGCCCGCGGACAGGAGTCACTGAAGCTTTCTTT.

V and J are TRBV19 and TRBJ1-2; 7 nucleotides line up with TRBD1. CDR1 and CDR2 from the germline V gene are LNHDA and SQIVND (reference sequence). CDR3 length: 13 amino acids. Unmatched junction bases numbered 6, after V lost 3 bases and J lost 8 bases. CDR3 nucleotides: TGTGCCAGTAGTATTAAGGGGGCGGGCGGCTACACCTTC. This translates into CASSIKGAGGYTF.

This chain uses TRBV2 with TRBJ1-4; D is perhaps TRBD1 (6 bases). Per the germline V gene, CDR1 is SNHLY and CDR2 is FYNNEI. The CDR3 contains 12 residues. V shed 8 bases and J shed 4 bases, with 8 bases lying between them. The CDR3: CASRDINEKLFF. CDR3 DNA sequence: TGTGCCAGCCGGGACATTAATGAAAAACTGTTTTTT. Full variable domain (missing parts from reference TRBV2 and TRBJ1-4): EPEVTQTPSHQVTQMGQEVILRCVPISNHLYFYWYRQILGQKVEFLVSFYNNEISEKSEIFDDQFSVERPDGSNFTLKIRSTKLEDSAMYFCASRDINEKLFFGSGTQLSVL.

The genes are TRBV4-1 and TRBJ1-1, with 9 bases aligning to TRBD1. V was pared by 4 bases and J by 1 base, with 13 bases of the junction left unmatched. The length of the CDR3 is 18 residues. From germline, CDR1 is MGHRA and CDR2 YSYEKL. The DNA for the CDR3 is TGCGCCAGCAGCCGAGTAGGGACAGGGAAGGAACGGAACACTGAAGCTTTCTTT. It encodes CASSRVGTGKERNTEAFF.

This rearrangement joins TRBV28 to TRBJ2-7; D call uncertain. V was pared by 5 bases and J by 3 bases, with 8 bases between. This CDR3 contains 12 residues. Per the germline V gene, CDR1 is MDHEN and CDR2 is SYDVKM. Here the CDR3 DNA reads TGTGCCAGCAGTCTCGGATTCTACGAGCAGTACTTC. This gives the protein CASSLGFYEQYF.

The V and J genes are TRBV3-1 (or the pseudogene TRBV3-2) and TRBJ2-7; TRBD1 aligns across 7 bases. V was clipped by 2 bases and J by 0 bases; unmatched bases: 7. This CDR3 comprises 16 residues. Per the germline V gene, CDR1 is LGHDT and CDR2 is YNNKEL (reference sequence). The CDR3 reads CASSQHDRAHSYEQYF. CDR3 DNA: TGTGCCAGCAGCCAACACGACAGGGCCCACTCCTACGAGCAGTACTTC.

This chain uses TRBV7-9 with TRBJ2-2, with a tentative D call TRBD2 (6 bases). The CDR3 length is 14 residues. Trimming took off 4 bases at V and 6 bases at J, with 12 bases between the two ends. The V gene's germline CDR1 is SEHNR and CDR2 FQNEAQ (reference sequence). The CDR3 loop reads CASSSPGGPGELFF. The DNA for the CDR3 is TGTGCCAGCAGCTCACCCGGGGGTCCCGGGGAGCTGTTTTTT.

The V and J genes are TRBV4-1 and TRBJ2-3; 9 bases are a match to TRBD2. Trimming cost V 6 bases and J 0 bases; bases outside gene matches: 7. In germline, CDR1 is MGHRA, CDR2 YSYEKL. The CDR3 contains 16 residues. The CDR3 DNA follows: TGCGCCAGCAGTAACAGCGGGGGGAAAAGCACAGATACGCAGTATTTT. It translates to CASSNSGGKSTDTQYF.

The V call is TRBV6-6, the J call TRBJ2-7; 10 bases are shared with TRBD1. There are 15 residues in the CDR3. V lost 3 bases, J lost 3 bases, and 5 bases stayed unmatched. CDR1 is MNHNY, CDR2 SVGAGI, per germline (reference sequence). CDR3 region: CASSYQGTGDYEQYF. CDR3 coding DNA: TGTGCCAGCAGTTATCAAGGGACAGGGGACTACGAGCAGTACTTC.

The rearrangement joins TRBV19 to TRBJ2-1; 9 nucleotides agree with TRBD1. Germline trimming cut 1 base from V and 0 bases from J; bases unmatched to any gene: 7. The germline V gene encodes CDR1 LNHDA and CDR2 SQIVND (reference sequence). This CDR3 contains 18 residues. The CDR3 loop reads CASSIGRGQGNSYNEQFF. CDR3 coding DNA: TGTGCCAGTAGTATAGGCCGGGGACAGGGTAACTCCTACAATGAGCAGTTCTTC.

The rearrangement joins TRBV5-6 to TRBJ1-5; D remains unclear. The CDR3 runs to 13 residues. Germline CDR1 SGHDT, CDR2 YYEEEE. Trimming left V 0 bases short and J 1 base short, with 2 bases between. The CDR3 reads CASSLGSNQPQHF. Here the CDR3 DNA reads TGTGCCAGCAGCTTGGGCAGCAATCAGCCCCAGCATTTT.